Sequencing of this T cell receptor beta chain was carried out in a study of T cells in Graves' hyperthyroidism and ophthalmopathy. This clonotype has at least ten counts. The investigators amplified TCR beta CDR3 regions from RNA transcripts. The HTBI primer set served for first-round RT-PCR of the TCR CDR3. TCRdb recomputed calls from the multiplex PCR reads with MiXCR, one row per CDR3 protein. The table records a few hundred thousand distinct CDR3 sequences, just over 14% of them present only once. The CDR3 sequence is 17 residues long. Germline lookup yields CDR1 ENHRY and CDR2 SYGVKD. V shed 11 bases, J shed 2 bases, and the junction held 18 bases outside the gene matches.

V usage is TRBV10-3 and J usage is TRBJ2-5; TRBD2 matches at 9 bases. The source of this sequence is a woman aged 40-49 years with Graves' hyperthyroidism that later progressed to Graves' ophthalmopathy. The sample consisted of blood. CDR3 nucleotides: TGTGCCGCTCCTCGAAGCGGGAGGCCCCCTCGGCAAGAGACCCAGTACTTC. This translates into CAAPRSGRPPRQETQYF.